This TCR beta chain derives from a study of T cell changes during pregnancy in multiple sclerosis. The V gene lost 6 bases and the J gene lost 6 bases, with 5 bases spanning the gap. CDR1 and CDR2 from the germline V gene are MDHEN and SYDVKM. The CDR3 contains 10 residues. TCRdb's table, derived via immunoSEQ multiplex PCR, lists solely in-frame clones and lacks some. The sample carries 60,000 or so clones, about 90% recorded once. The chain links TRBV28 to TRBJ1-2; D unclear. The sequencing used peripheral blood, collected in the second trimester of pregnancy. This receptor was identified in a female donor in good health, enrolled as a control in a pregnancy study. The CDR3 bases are TGTGCCAGCAGAGCCGATGGCTACACCTTC. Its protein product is CASRADGYTF.